These 12 T cell receptor beta chains were sequenced from one sample in a study of OX40 agonist ivuxolimab in advanced cancers. Assay used: immunoSEQ multiplex PCR; TCRdb lists only in-frame clones, some missing. The table has over 60,000 clones, 89% seen once. The input for sequencing was CD4+ or CD8+ T cells sorted from blood, taken in a trial of the OX40 agonist ivuxolimab. The receptor set was obtained from an adult with an advanced solid tumor such as melanoma, head and neck, liver or kidney cancer.

The rearrangement uses TRBV5-4 and TRBJ2-5; maybe TRBD1 (5 bases). The CDR3 spans 13 residues. Germline V gene sequence: CDR1 SGHNT, CDR2 YYREEE (reference sequence). Trimming took off 6 bases at V and 0 bases at J, with 9 bases between the two ends. Written as DNA, the CDR3 is TGTGCCAGCAAAAACAGGAACCAAGAGACCCAGTACTTC. Its translation is CASKNRNQETQYF.

The V and J genes are TRBV28 and TRBJ2-4, with 7 bases aligning to TRBD1. The V gene end was trimmed by 8 bases and the J gene end by 3 bases; junction bases not matched to a gene: 10. Germline V gene lookup returns CDR1 MDHEN and CDR2 SYDVKM. This CDR3 has 15 amino acids. This chain's CDR3 is CASALGQVGKNIQYF. The CDR3 coding sequence is TGTGCCAGCGCCCTAGGACAGGTGGGCAAAAACATTCAGTACTTC.

As to this clone: A read error may produce the germline difference seen at one junction end. The chain employs TRBV5-8 and TRBJ2-1; TRBD2 matches 10 bases. The CDR3 is made up of 15 amino acids. The germline V gene encodes CDR1 SGHTS and CDR2 YDEGEE. The CDR3: CASSLSGRAYDEQFF. DNA for the CDR3: TGTGCCAGCAGCTTGAGCGGGAGGGCCTACGATGAGCAGTTCTTC. Full variable domain (rest looked up from reference TRBV5-8 and TRBJ2-1): EAGVTQSPTHLIKTRGQQATLRCSPISGHTSVYWYQQALGLGLQFLLWYDEGEERNRGNFPPRFSGRQFPNYSSELNVNALELEDSALYLCASSLSGRAYDEQFFGPGTRLTVL.

J is TRBJ2-5 and V is TRBV29-1, with 15 nucleotides matching TRBD2. V was pared by 6 bases and J by 5 bases, with 10 bases of the junction left unmatched. The germline V gene has CDR1 SQVTM and CDR2 ANQGSEA. The CDR3 has 16 amino acids. CDR3 sequence (DNA): TGCAGCGTAACCGGGACTAGCGGGAGGAAGGGGGAGACCCAGTACTTC. Translating it yields CSVTGTSGRKGETQYF.

This clone was picked up one time. Written as DNA, the CDR3 is TGTGCCAGCAGTTCAGACAGGGGGCTTGAAGCTTTCTTT. It yields the protein CASSSDRGLEAFF. This chain connects TRBV6-5 to TRBJ1-1, with 10 nucleotides matching TRBD1. The CDR3 is 13 amino acids. Losses at the gene ends were 4 bases for V and 7 bases for J; bases not matched to a gene: 3. The V gene's germline CDR1 is MNHEY and CDR2 SVGAGI.

The CDR3 protein is CASSLGGTSYEQYF. As DNA, the CDR3 is TGCGCCAGCAGCTTGGGGGGCACCTCCTACGAGCAGTACTTC. The V gene is TRBV5-1, the J gene TRBJ2-7; tentatively, D is TRBD1 (5 bases). Germline V gene lookup returns CDR1 SGHRS and CDR2 YFSETQ. V was pared by 0 bases and J by 0 bases, with 7 bases between. The CDR3 is made up of 14 amino acids.

The rearrangement links TRBV18 to TRBJ2-7, with a possible D match to TRBD1 (8 bases). The CDR3 spans 15 residues. V gave up 2 bases and J gave up 2 bases, with 13 bases separating them. Germline V gives CDR1 KGHSH, CDR2 LQKENI. The CDR3 protein is CASSPTTGGAYEQYF. The DNA of the CDR3 is TGTGCCAGCTCACCAACTACAGGGGGGGCCTACGAGCAGTACTTC.

The chain employs TRBV6-6 and TRBJ1-5; D perhaps matches TRBD1 (6 bases). The germline V gene encodes CDR1 MNHNY and CDR2 SVGAGI (reference sequence). The CDR3 extends over 15 amino acids. V was trimmed by 4 bases and J by 6 bases, leaving 16 bases between them. The DNA of the CDR3 is TGTGCCAGCAGTTTGGGACAATCGGTCTCTCAGCCCCAGCATTTT. Amino acid sequence: CASSLGQSVSQPQHF.

The V call is TRBV19, the J call TRBJ1-5, with TRBD1 as a possible D gene (5 bases). Trimming took off 9 bases at V and 7 bases at J, with 16 bases between the two ends. Germline V gives CDR1 LNHDA, CDR2 SQIVND (reference sequence). This CDR3 has 13 residues. CDR3 sequence (DNA): TGTGCCAGCGGTGGGGGGGTGAGGCAGCCCCAGCATTTT. Translated: CASGGGVRQPQHF.

The V call is TRBV6-1, the J call TRBJ2-1, with D possibly TRBD1 on 5 matching bases. CDR1 MNHNS and CDR2 SASEGT come from the germline V gene. This CDR3 contains 14 residues. V was cut by 5 bases and J by 5 bases, with 13 bases left in between. Written as DNA, the CDR3 is TGTGCCAGCAGTACCCAGGGTCAGGACAATGAGCAGTTCTTC. Amino acid sequence: CASSTQGQDNEQFF.

V and J are TRBV13 and TRBJ2-4; 7 positions agree with TRBD1. Germline CDR1 reads PRHDT; CDR2 reads FYEKMQ (reference sequence). The length of the CDR3 is 14 residues. The V and J ends lost 4 bases and 3 bases, in that order; junction bases with no gene match: 3. CDR3 loop: CASSSDRLKNIQYF. In nucleotides, the CDR3 is TGTGCCAGCAGCTCGGACAGGCTCAAAAACATTCAGTACTTC. The full variable domain, in which reference TRBV13 and TRBJ2-4 provide the parts outside the CDR3, is AAGVIQSPRHLIKEKRETATLKCYPIPRHDTVYWYQQGPGQDPQFLISFYEKMQSDKGSIPDRFSAQQFSDYHSELNMSSLELGDSALYFCASSSDRLKNIQYFGAGTRLSVL.

This clone has just a few counts. The chain uses TRBV7-9 and TRBJ1-5, with 9 bases matching TRBD1. The CDR3 contains 16 residues. Per the germline V gene, CDR1 is SEHNR and CDR2 is FQNEAQ (reference sequence). V lost 5 bases, J lost 1 base, and 6 bases stayed unmatched. The CDR3 loop reads CASSHGQGNSNQPQHF. The CDR3 DNA reads as TGTGCCAGCAGCCACGGACAGGGGAACAGCAATCAGCCCCAGCATTTT. Full variable domain (rest looked up from reference TRBV7-9 and TRBJ1-5): DTGVSQNPRHKITKRGQNVTFRCDPISEHNRLYWYRQTLGQGPEFLTYFQNEAQLEKSRLLSDRFSAERPKGSFSTLEIQRTEQGDSAMYLCASSHGQGNSNQPQHFGDGTRLSIL.